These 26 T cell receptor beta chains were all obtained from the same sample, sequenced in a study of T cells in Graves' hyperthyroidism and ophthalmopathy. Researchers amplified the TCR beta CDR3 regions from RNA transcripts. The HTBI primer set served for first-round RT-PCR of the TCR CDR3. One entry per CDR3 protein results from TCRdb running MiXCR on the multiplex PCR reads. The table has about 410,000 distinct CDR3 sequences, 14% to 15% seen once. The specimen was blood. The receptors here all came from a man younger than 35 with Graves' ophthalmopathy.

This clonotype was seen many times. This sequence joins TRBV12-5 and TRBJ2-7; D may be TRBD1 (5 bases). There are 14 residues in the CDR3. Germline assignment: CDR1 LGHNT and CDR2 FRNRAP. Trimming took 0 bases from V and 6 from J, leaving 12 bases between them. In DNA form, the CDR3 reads TGTGCTAGTGGTTTGGTACTACAGGCTATCGAGCAGTACTTC. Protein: CASGLVLQAIEQYF.

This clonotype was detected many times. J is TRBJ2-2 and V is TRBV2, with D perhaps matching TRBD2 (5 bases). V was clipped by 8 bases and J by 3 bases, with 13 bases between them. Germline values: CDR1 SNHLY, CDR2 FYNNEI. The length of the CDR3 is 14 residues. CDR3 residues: CASQDTRHTGELFF. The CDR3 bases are TGTGCCAGCCAAGACACTAGACACACCGGGGAGCTGTTTTTT.

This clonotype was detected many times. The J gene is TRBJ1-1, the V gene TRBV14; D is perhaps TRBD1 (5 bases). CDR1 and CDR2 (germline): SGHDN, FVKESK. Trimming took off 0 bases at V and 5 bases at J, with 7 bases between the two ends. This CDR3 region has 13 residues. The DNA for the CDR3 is TGTGCCAGCAGCCAAGAGAAGGGGACTGAAGCTTTCTTT. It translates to CASSQEKGTEAFF. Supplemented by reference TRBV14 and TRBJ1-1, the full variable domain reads EAGVTQFPSHSVIEKGQTVTLRCDPISGHDNLYWYRRVMGKEIKFLLHFVKESKQDESGMPNNRFLAERTGGTYSTLKVQPAELEDSGVYFCASSQEKGTEAFFGQGTRLTVV.

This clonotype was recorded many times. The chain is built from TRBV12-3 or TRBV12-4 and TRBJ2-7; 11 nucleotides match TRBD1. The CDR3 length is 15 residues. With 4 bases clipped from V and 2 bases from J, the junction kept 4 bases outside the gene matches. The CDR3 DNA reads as TGTGCCAGCAGTTCCCCGGGACAGGGGGCCTACGAGCAGTACTTC. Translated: CASSSPGQGAYEQYF.

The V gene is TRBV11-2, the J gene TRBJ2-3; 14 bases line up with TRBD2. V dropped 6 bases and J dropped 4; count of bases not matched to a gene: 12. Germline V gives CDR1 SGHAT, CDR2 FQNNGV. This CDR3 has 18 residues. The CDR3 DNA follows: TGTGCCAGCAGTCTTACCGGGACTAGCGGGAGCTATGCAGATACGCAGTATTTT. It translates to CASSLTGTSGSYADTQYF.

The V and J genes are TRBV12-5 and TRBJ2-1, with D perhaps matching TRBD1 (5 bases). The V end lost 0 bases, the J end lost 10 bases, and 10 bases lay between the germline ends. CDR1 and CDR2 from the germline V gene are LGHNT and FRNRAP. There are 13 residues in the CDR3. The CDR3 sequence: CASGLVQEREQFF. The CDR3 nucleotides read TGTGCTAGTGGTTTGGTACAGGAGAGGGAGCAGTTCTTC. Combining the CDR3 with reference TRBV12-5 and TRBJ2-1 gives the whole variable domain DARVTQTPRHKVTEMGQEVTMRCQPILGHNTVFWYRQTMMQGLELLAYFRNRAPLDDSGMPKDRFSAEMPDATLATLKIQPSEPRDSAVYFCASGLVQEREQFFGPGTRLTVL.

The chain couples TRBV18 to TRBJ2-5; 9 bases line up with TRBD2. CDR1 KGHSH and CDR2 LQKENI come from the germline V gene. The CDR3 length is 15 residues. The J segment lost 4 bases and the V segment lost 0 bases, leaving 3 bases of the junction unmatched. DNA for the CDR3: TGTGCCAGCTCACCACCCCGAGCGGGAGGAGAGACCCAGTACTTC. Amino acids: CASSPPRAGGETQYF.

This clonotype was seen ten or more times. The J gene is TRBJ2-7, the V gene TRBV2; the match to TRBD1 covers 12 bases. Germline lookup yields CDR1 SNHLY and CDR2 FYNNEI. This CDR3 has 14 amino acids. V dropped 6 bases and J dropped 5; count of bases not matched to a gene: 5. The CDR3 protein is CASRTGTGGDEQYF. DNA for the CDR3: TGTGCCAGCAGGACCGGGACAGGGGGCGACGAGCAGTACTTC.

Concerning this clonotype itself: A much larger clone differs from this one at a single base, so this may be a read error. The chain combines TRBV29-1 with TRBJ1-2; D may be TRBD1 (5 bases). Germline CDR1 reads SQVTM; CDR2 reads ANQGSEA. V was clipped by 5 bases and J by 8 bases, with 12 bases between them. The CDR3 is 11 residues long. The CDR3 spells CSVPIGDGYTF. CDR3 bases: TGCAGCGTTCCTATCGGGGACGGCTACACCTTC.

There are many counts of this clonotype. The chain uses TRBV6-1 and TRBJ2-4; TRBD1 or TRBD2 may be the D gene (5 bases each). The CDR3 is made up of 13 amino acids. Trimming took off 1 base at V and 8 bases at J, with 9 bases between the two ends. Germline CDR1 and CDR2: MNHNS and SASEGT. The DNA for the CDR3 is TGTGCCAGCAGTGAAGTTAGGGGAGACATTCAGTACTTC. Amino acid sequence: CASSEVRGDIQYF.

CDR3: CAIRPGAGRSGNTIYF. The CDR3 DNA follows: TGTGCCATCAGACCCGGGGCAGGCCGCTCTGGAAACACCATATATTTT. The gene calls are TRBV10-3 and TRBJ1-3, with a possible D match to TRBD1 (5 bases). This CDR3 region has 16 residues. Trimming took off 6 bases at V and 0 bases at J, with 15 bases between the two ends. Germline V gives CDR1 ENHRY, CDR2 SYGVKD.

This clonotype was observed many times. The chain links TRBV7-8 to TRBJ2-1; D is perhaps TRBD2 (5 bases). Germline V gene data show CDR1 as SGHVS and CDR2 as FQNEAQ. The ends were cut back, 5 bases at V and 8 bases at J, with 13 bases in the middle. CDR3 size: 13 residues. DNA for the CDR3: TGTGCCAGCAGCCAACTAGTCTCGGATGAGCAGTTCTTC. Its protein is CASSQLVSDEQFF.

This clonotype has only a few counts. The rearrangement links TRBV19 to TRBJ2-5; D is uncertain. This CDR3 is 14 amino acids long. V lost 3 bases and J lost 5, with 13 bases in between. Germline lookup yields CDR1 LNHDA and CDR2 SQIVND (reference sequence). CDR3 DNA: TGTGCCAGTAGTATTCCCGCCCGCTACGAGACCCAGTACTTC. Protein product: CASSIPARYETQYF. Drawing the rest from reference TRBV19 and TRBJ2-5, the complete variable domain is DGGITQSPKYLFRKEGQNVTLSCEQNLNHDAMYWYRQDPGQGLRLIYYSQIVNDFQKGDIAEGYSVSREKKESFPLTVTSAQKNPTAFYLCASSIPARYETQYFGPGTRLLVL.

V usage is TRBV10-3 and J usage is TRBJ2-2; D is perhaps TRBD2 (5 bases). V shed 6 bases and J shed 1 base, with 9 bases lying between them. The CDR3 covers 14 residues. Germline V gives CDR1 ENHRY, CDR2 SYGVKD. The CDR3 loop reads CAIRGLENTGELFF. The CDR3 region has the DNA TGTGCCATCAGAGGACTGGAGAACACCGGGGAGCTGTTTTTT.

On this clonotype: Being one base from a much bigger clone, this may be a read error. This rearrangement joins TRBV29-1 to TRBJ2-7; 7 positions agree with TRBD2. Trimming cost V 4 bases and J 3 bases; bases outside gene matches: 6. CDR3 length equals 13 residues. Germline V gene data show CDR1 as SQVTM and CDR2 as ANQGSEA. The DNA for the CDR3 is TGCAGCGTTGCCCCTAGCGGTATCTACGAGCAGTACTTC. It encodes CSVAPSGIYEQYF.

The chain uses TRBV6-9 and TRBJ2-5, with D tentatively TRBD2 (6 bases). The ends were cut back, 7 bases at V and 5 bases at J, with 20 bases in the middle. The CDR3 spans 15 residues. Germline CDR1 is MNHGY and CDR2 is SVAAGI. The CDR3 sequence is CASIIAAGRVETQYF. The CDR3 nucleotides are TGTGCCAGCATTATAGCGGCAGGGCGAGTTGAGACCCAGTACTTC.

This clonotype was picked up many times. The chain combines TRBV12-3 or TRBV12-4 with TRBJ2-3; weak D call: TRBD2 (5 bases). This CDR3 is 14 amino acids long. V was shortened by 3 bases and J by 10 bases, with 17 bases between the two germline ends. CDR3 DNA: TGTGCCAGCAGTTTTGTGAGGGTTTTAGGTGCGCAGTATTTT. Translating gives CASSFVRVLGAQYF.

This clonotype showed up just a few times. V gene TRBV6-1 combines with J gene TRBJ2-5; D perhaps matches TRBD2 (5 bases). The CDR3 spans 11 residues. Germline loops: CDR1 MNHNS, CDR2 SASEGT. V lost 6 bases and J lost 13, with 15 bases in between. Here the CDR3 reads CASRTGSKTYF. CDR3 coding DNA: TGTGCCAGCAGAACGGGGTCTAAGACGTACTTC.

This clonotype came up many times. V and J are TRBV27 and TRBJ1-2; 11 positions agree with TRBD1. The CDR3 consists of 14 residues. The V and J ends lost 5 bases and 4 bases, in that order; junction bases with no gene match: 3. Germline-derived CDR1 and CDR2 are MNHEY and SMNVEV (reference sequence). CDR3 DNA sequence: TGTGCCAGCAGTCGGGGGACAGGGGGCTATGGCTACACCTTC. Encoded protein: CASSRGTGGYGYTF.

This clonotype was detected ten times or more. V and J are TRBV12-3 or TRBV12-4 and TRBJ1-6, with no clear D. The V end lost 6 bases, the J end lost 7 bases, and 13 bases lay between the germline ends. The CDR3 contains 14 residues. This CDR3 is CASSPPRSNSPLHF. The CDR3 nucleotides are TGTGCCAGCAGCCCCCCTCGTTCCAATTCACCCCTCCACTTT.

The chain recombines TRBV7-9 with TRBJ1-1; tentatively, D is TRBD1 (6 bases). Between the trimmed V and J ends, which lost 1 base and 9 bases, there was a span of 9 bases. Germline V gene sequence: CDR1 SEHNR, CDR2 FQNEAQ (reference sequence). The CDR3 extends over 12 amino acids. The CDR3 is CASSLEGGKAFF. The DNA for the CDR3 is TGTGCCAGCAGCTTAGAAGGGGGGAAAGCTTTCTTT.

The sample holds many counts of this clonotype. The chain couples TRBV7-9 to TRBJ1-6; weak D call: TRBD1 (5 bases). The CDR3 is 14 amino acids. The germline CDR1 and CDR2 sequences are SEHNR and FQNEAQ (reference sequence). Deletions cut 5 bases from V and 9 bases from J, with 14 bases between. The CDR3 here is CASSAQGPSSPLHF. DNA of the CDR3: TGTGCCAGCAGCGCTCAGGGCCCAAGTTCACCCCTCCACTTT.

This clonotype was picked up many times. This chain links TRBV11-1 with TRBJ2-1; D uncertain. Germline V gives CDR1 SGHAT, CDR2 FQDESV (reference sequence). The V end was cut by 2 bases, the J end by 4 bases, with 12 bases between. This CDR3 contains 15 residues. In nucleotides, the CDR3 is TGTGCCAGCAGCTTATTTAGGGTGGCGTACAATGAGCAGTTCTTC. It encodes CASSLFRVAYNEQFF.

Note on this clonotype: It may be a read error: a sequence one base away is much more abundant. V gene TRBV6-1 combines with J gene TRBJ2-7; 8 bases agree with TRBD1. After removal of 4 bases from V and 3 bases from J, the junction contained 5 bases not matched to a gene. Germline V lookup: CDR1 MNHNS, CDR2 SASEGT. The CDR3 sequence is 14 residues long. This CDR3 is CASSGDRIGYEQYF. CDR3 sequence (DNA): TGTGCCAGCAGTGGGGACAGGATCGGCTACGAGCAGTACTTC.

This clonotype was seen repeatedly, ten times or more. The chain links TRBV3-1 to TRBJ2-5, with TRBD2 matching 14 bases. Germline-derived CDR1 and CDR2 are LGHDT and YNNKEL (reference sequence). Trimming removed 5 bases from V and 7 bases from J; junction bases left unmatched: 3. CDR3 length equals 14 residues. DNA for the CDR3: TGTGCCAGCAGCGGTGGACTAGCGGGGGGGACCCAGTACTTC. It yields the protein CASSGGLAGGTQYF.

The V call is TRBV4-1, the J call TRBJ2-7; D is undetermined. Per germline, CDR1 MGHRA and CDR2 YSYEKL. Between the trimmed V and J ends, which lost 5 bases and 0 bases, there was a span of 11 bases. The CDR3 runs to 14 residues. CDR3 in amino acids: CASSLTLSSYEQYF. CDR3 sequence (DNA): TGCGCCAGCAGCTTGACTCTTAGCTCCTACGAGCAGTACTTC.